Listed below are T cell receptor beta chains from one sample, sequenced in a study of vaccination and CD4 T cells after COVID-19. The antigens of these receptors remain unknown. TCRdb used MiXCR to reprocess the PCR reads, holding one entry per CDR3 protein. Here the sample spans about 5,600 distinct CDR3 sequences, 35% to 50% being singletons. The sample consisted of CD4+ T cells from blood, cultured in vitro. The receptors shown here come from a human donor in good health. The CDR3 runs from the conserved cysteine through the conserved F or W.

J	V	CDR3
TRBJ2-2	TRBV6-4	CASSDGQTGELFF
TRBJ1-5	TRBV20-1	CSASTTGQPQHF
TRBJ1-2	TRBV7-9	CASNQENYGYTF
TRBJ1-1	TRBV6-1	CASIGQKPEAFF
TRBJ1-5	TRBV6-1	CASSPSQGYSNQPQHF
TRBJ2-2	TRBV20-1	CSALGLAGGNTGELFF
TRBJ1-5	TRBV7-2	CASSLSGTSGQPQHF
TRBJ1-2	TRBV11-1	CASSPGTALGYTF
TRBJ1-2	TRBV19	CASSIAPGIASQGYTF
TRBJ1-2	TRBV20-1	CSVKLTDYGYTF
TRBJ2-7	TRBV7-9	CASSLGGSQYF
TRBJ2-5	TRBV20-1	CSASGGAVETQYF
TRBJ2-3	TRBV20-1	CSAVKRTEYTDTQYF
TRBJ2-6	TRBV5-3	CASSLKGGGANVLTF
TRBJ2-3	TRBV7-8	CASSLLRGPTDTQYF
TRBJ1-1	TRBV14	CASSRLTGGAKWVF
TRBJ2-2	TRBV24-1	CATSDYPSGNTGELFF
TRBJ2-7	TRBV30	CASKLDTSSYEQYF
TRBJ1-5	TRBV6-5	CASSLRTADGQPQHF
TRBJ2-3	TRBV29-1	CSVEQVGQNTDTQYF
TRBJ2-7	TRBV10-3	CAISESVGSFYEQYF
TRBJ2-4	TRBV20-1	CSARDYLREVAKNIQYF
TRBJ2-7	TRBV20-1	CSASRARNEPYF
TRBJ2-7	TRBV11-2	CASTPTSGIKSYEQYF
TRBJ2-7	TRBV10-3	CAIRRQGAFHSYEQYF
TRBJ1-1	TRBV6-5	CASSYRGPGEAFF